These 23 T cell receptor beta chains share one sample of origin, sequenced in a study of T cell changes during pregnancy in multiple sclerosis (dated by TCRdb to between 2018 and 2020). The receptor library was made with the immunoSEQ multiplex PCR assay. TCRdb took this table from immuneACCESS and kept in-frame rearrangements with V and J called. Such tables lack part of the clones; where checked against another copy, unresolved V genes explain under half of the gap, and the rest is unexplained. The sample includes tens of thousands of clones, with about 93% observed a single time. The top ten constitute more than 0.9% of the sample. The sample consisted of peripheral blood, taken in the first trimester of pregnancy. The receptors derive from a female donor with multiple sclerosis, enrolled in a pregnancy study.

The chain carries TRBV5-8 and TRBJ2-1; 10 positions agree with TRBD1. Trimming at V came to 6 bases and at J to 2 bases, leaving 11 bases not matched to a gene. The CDR3 has 17 residues. Germline V lookup: CDR1 SGHTS, CDR2 YDEGEE. The CDR3 nucleotides read TGTGCCAGCACCGCTGGGACGACAGGGGGCCCCTACAATGAGCAGTTCTTC. Translating it yields CASTAGTTGGPYNEQFF.

This chain links TRBV9 with TRBJ2-3; TRBD2 agrees at 8 bases. The CDR3 is 18 amino acids. Per germline, CDR1 SGDLS and CDR2 YYNGEE. V lost 3 bases and J lost 1; bases outside the gene matches: 13. The CDR3 loop reads CASSGVVREGPRTDTQYF. The CDR3 DNA sequence: TGTGCCAGCAGCGGTGTGGTTCGGGAGGGGCCGCGCACAGATACGCAGTATTTT.

The genes are TRBV5-1 and TRBJ2-5; D is possibly TRBD1 (6 bases). Germline CDR1 is SGHRS and CDR2 is YFSETQ. The CDR3 runs to 14 residues. V was trimmed by 7 bases and J by 0 bases, leaving 13 bases between them. The CDR3 protein is CASSLHRDQETQYF. The CDR3 DNA reads TGCGCCAGCTCCTTACACAGGGACCAAGAGACCCAGTACTTC.

The genes are TRBV5-4 and TRBJ2-1; possibly TRBD2 for D (5 bases). The V gene's germline CDR1 is SGHNT and CDR2 YYREEE (reference sequence). This CDR3 has 13 amino acids. Deletions cut 7 bases from V and 5 bases from J, with 13 bases between. CDR3 DNA sequence: TGTGCCAGCGCACTGACGGGAAACAATGAGCAGTTCTTC. Its protein product is CASALTGNNEQFF.

The chain carries TRBV2 and TRBJ2-5; the match to TRBD1 covers 10 bases. V trimming: 6 bases; J trimming: 4 bases; junction bases outside the gene matches: 5. This CDR3 region has 14 residues. CDR1 is SNHLY and CDR2 is FYNNEI in the germline V gene. The CDR3 nucleotides read TGTGCCAGCAGCCGAGACAGGGGGCGAGAGACCCAGTACTTC. Residues: CASSRDRGRETQYF.

The genes are TRBV7-9 and TRBJ1-1; D perhaps matches TRBD1 (5 bases). Germline CDR1 reads SEHNR; CDR2 reads FQNEAQ (reference sequence). This CDR3 spans 15 amino acids. The V end lost 4 bases, the J end lost 0 bases, and 12 bases lay between the germline ends. The chain's CDR3 is CASSWGLQLNTEAFF. For the CDR3, the DNA is TGTGCCAGCAGCTGGGGCTTACAGCTGAACACTGAAGCTTTCTTT.

This clone has just one count. The V and J genes are TRBV12-5 and TRBJ1-1; the D is unclear. The CDR3 runs to 13 residues. The germline V and J ends were trimmed by 1 base and 1 base, with 4 bases remaining between them. Per the germline V gene, CDR1 is LGHNT and CDR2 is FRNRAP. The CDR3 spells CASGLEQNTEAFF. CDR3 sequence (DNA): TGTGCTAGTGGTTTGGAACAGAACACTGAAGCTTTCTTT.

V is TRBV5-1 and J is TRBJ2-7, with TRBD1 as a possible D gene (5 bases). Germline V gives CDR1 SGHRS, CDR2 YFSETQ. The V end was cut by 2 bases, the J end by 6 bases, with 12 bases between. CDR3 length: 13 residues. The CDR3 DNA reads TGCGCCAGCAGCTTTCAGGGTTCCAGCGAGCAGTACTTC. Translation gives CASSFQGSSEQYF.

This chain connects TRBV11-2 to TRBJ2-1; D not resolved. The V gene lost 4 bases and the J gene lost 3 bases, with 16 bases spanning the gap. The germline V gene has CDR1 SGHAT and CDR2 FQNNGV. This CDR3 has 16 amino acids. The chain's CDR3 is CASSWYLSTNYNEQFF. CDR3 nucleotides: TGTGCCAGCAGCTGGTACCTATCCACTAACTACAATGAGCAGTTCTTC.

This clone occurred once. This chain connects TRBV4-1 to TRBJ2-7; D perhaps matches TRBD2 (6 bases). Trimming took off 1 base at V and 7 bases at J, with 20 bases between the two ends. Germline V lookup: CDR1 MGHRA, CDR2 YSYEKL. The CDR3 is 16 amino acids. The CDR3: CASSQGEAGSAWEQYF. CDR3 bases: TGCGCCAGCAGCCAAGGGGAGGCGGGGTCCGCCTGGGAGCAGTACTTC.

The chain carries TRBV5-5 and TRBJ2-7; 10 bases fit TRBD2. The CDR3 covers 15 residues. Unmatched junction bases numbered 8, after V lost 4 bases and J lost 4 bases. Germline CDR1 SGHKS, CDR2 YYEKEE (reference sequence). This chain's CDR3 is CASSRTPSGSYEQYF. CDR3 in DNA: TGTGCCAGCAGCCGGACCCCTAGCGGGAGTTACGAGCAGTACTTC.

The DNA of the CDR3 is TGTGCCTGGAGTGCGTGGACAGGGGGCGTTAACACCGGGGAGCTGTTTTTT. This encodes CAWSAWTGGVNTGELFF. V gene TRBV30 combines with J gene TRBJ2-2, with TRBD1 identical over 11 bases. The V and J ends lost 1 base and 2 bases, in that order; junction bases with no gene match: 6. In germline, CDR1 is GTSNPN, CDR2 SVGIG (reference sequence). This CDR3 has 17 residues. Full variable domain (remainder filled in from reference TRBV30 and TRBJ2-2): SQTIHQWPATLVQPVGSPLSLECTVEGTSNPNLYWYRQAAGRGLQLLFYSVGIGQISSEVPQNLSASRPQDRQFILSSKKLLLSDSGFYLCAWSAWTGGVNTGELFFGEGSRLTVL.

This chain uses TRBV5-1 with TRBJ2-7; D might be TRBD1 (5 bases). The germline gives CDR1 SGHRS, CDR2 YFSETQ. This CDR3 is built from 15 residues. Trimming removed 0 bases at V and 5 bases at J, with 15 bases between. The CDR3 DNA sequence: TGCGCCAGCAGCTTGGAGGGCCAGGGATGGGACGAGCAGTACTTC. Amino acid sequence: CASSLEGQGWDEQYF. The full variable domain, its missing parts supplied by reference TRBV5-1 and TRBJ2-7, is KAGVTQTPRYLIKTRGQQVTLSCSPISGHRSVSWYQQTPGQGLQFLFEYFSETQRNKGNFPGRFSGRQFSNSRSEMNVSTLELGDSALYLCASSLEGQGWDEQYFGPGTRLTVT.

V usage is TRBV28 and J usage is TRBJ2-3, with 10 positions matching TRBD1. The CDR3 covers 18 residues. CDR1 and CDR2 (germline): MDHEN, SYDVKM. Trimming removed 5 bases from V and 0 bases from J; junction bases left unmatched: 11. CDR3 sequence: CASSTRQGAAPSTDTQYF. The CDR3 DNA sequence: TGTGCCAGCAGTACAAGACAGGGGGCGGCTCCTAGCACAGATACGCAGTATTTT.

V and J are TRBV27 and TRBJ2-7; 10 nucleotides match TRBD1. With 5 bases clipped from V and 5 bases from J, the junction kept 6 bases outside the gene matches. This CDR3 has 14 residues. Germline V CDR1 and CDR2: MNHEY, SMNVEV (reference sequence). DNA of the CDR3: TGTGCCAGCAGTCCGGGACAGGGGTTCCACGAGCAGTACTTC. Translated, it gives CASSPGQGFHEQYF.

V is TRBV21-1 and J is TRBJ2-1; TRBD1 reflects the table's D call only, with no check against the DNA. TRBV21-1 corresponds to a pseudogene. The CDR3 extends over 17 amino acids. The CDR3 here is CASSGSTAQSSYNEQFF. DNA for the CDR3: TGTGCCAGCAGCGGATCGACAGCCCAGAGCTCCTACAATGAGCAGTTCTTC.

The chain recombines TRBV5-1 with TRBJ1-4; D possibly corresponds to TRBD1 (5 bases). There are 14 residues in the CDR3. Germline CDR1 is SGHRS and CDR2 is YFSETQ. The V and J ends lost 4 bases and 4 bases respectively, with 11 bases between them. The DNA of the CDR3 is TGCGCCAGCAGCCCCGTTCAGGGTAATGAAAAACTGTTTTTT. It codes for CASSPVQGNEKLFF.

V is TRBV4-2 and J is TRBJ2-2; 12 positions match TRBD2. The CDR3 runs to 18 residues. V gave up 2 bases and J gave up 3 bases; unmatched junction bases: 7. The germline CDR1 and CDR2 sequences are LGHNA and YNFKEQ. CDR3 amino acids: CASSQFLGTSGYTGELFF. DNA of the CDR3: TGTGCCAGCAGCCAATTTTTGGGGACTAGCGGGTACACCGGGGAGCTGTTTTTT.

The chain uses TRBV7-3 and TRBJ2-1; 10 nucleotides line up with TRBD1. Germline V gives CDR1 SGHTA, CDR2 FQGTGA. The trim removed 0 bases at V and 2 bases at J, leaving 4 bases unmatched. CDR3 length equals 17 residues. CDR3 DNA sequence: TGTGCCAGCAGCTTAACGTTGGGACAGGGGCCCTACAATGAGCAGTTCTTC. This translates into CASSLTLGQGPYNEQFF.

The V and J genes are TRBV12-1 and TRBJ2-3; the table names TRBD2, a call not compared with the DNA. TRBV12-1 is a recognized pseudogene. The CDR3 extends over 15 amino acids. CDR3 DNA sequence: TGTGCCAGCAGGGGACTGTTGACCCGCACAGATACGCAGTATTTT. This translates into CASRGLLTRTDTQYF.

The V and J genes are TRBV19 and TRBJ1-1; D is possibly TRBD1 (5 bases). CDR3 length: 15 amino acids. V gave up 7 bases and J gave up 0 bases, with 15 bases separating them. The germline CDR1 and CDR2 sequences are LNHDA and SQIVND (reference sequence). The CDR3 coding sequence is TGTGCCAGTACCCTCGGGGGACGGCTGAACACTGAAGCTTTCTTT. Translating it yields CASTLGGRLNTEAFF.

The chain combines TRBV7-2 with TRBJ1-1; TRBD1 might be the D (6 bases). CDR1 SGHTA and CDR2 FQGNSA come from the germline V gene. The CDR3 contains 16 residues. V was clipped by 6 bases and J by 0 bases, with 17 bases between them. The CDR3 protein is CASRPAGANMNTEAFF. The CDR3 nucleotides are TGTGCCAGCAGACCCGCAGGGGCGAATATGAACACTGAAGCTTTCTTT.

This chain joins TRBV29-1 and TRBJ2-1, with D hard to call. The V gene lost 0 bases and the J gene lost 2 bases, with 11 bases spanning the gap. The CDR3 length is 15 residues. CDR1 is SQVTM, CDR2 ANQGSEA, per germline. CDR3 DNA sequence: TGCAGCGTTGAAGAGGGCGCTACCCCCTACAATGAGCAGTTCTTC. This translates into CSVEEGATPYNEQFF.